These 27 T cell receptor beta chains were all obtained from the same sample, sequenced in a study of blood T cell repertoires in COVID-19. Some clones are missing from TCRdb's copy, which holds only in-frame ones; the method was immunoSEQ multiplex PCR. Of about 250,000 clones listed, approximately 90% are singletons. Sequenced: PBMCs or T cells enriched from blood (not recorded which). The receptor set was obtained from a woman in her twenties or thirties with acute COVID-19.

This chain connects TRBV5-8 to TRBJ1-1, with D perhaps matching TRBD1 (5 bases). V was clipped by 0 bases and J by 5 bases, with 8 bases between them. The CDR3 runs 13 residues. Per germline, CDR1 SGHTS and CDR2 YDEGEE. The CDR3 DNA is TGTGCCAGCAGCTTGGAGGAGGGGACTGAAGCTTTCTTT. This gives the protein CASSLEEGTEAFF.

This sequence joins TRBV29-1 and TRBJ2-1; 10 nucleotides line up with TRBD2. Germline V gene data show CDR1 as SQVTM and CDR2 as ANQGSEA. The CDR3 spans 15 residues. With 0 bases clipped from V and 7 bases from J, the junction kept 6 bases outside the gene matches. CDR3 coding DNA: TGCAGCGTTGAAGATTACAGCGGGGGGGCTAATGAGCAGTTCTTC. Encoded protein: CSVEDYSGGANEQFF.

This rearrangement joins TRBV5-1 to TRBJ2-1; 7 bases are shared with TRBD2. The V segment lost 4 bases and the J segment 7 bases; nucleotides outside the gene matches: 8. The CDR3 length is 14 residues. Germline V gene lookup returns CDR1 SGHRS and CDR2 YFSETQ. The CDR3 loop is CASSGGEASNEQFF. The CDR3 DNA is TGCGCCAGCAGCGGGGGGGAGGCTAGTAATGAGCAGTTCTTC.

The CDR3 region is CASSFSRQPQHF. CDR3 bases: TGTGCCAGCAGTTTTAGTCGCCAGCCCCAGCATTTT. The chain carries TRBV6-2 or TRBV6-3 and TRBJ1-5, with unresolved D. The CDR3 loop spans 12 amino acids. V gave up 4 bases and J gave up 7 bases, with 8 bases separating them. Germline values: CDR1 MNHEY, CDR2 SVGEGT.

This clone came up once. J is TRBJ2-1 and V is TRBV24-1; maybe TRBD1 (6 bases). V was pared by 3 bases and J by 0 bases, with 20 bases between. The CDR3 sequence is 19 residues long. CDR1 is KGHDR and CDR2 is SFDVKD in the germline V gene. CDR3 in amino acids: CATSDTWGQLGFSYNEQFF. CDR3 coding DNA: TGTGCCACCAGTGATACTTGGGGGCAGCTCGGTTTCTCCTACAATGAGCAGTTCTTC.

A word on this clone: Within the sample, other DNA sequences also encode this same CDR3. The CDR3 region is CATSRDKGANYGYTF. The CDR3 DNA reads TGTGCCACCAGCAGAGATAAGGGGGCGAACTATGGCTACACCTTC. The V and J genes are TRBV15 and TRBJ1-2; 7 bases agree with TRBD1. Germline CDR1 reads LNHNV; CDR2 reads YYDKDF (reference sequence). With V trimmed by 0 bases and J by 2 bases, 3 bases remained unmatched. This CDR3 region has 15 residues.

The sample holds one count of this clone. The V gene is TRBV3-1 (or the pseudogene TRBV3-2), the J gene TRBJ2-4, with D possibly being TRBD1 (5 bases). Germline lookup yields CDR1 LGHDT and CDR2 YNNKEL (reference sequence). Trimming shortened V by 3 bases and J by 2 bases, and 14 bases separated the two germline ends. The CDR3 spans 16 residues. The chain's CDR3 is CASSHRSPGPKNIQYF. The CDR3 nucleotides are TGTGCCAGCAGCCACCGTAGCCCAGGGCCCAAAAACATTCAGTACTTC.

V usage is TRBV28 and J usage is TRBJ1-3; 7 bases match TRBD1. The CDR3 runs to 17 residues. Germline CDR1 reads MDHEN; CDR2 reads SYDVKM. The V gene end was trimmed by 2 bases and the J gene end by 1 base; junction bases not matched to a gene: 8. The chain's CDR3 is CASSLDPPGGSGNTIYF. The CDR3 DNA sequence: TGTGCCAGCAGTTTAGACCCGCCAGGGGGATCTGGAAACACCATATATTTT.

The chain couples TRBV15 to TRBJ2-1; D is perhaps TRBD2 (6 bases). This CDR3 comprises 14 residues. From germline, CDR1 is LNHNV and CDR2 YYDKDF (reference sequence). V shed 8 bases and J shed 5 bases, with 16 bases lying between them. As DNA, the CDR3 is TGTGCCACCGGCCTGTCGCGACTAGACAATGAGCAGTTCTTC. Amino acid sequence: CATGLSRLDNEQFF. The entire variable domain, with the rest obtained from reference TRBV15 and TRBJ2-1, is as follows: DAMVIQNPRYQVTQFGKPVTLSCSQTLNHNVMYWYQQKSSQAPKLLFHYYDKDFNNEADTPDNFQSRRPNTSFCFLDIRSPGLGDTAMYLCATGLSRLDNEQFFGPGTRLTVL.

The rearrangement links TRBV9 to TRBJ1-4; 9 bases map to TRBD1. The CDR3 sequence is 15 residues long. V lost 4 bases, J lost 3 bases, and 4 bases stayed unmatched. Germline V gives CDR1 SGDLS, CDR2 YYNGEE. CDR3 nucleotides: TGTGCCAGCAGCCAAACAGGGGGCCCTAATGAAAAACTGTTTTTT. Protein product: CASSQTGGPNEKLFF. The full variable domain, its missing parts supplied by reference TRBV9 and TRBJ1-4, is DSGVTQTPKHLITATGQRVTLRCSPRSGDLSVYWYQQSLDQGLQFLIQYYNGEERAKGNILERFSAQQFPDLHSELNLSSLELGDSALYFCASSQTGGPNEKLFFGSGTQLSVL.

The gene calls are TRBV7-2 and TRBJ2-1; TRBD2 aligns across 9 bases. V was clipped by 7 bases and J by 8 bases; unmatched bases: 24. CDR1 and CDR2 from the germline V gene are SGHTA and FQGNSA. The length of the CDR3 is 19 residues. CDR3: CASTPRRAGGFPIRDEQFF. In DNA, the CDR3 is TGTGCCAGCACCCCAAGGAGAGCGGGGGGTTTCCCTATACGGGATGAGCAGTTCTTC. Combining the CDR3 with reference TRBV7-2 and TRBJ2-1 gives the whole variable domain GAGVSQSPSNKVTEKGKDVELRCDPISGHTALYWYRQSLGQGLEFLIYFQGNSAPDKSGLPSDRFSAERTGGSVSTLTIQRTQQEDSAVYLCASTPRRAGGFPIRDEQFFGPGTRLTVL.

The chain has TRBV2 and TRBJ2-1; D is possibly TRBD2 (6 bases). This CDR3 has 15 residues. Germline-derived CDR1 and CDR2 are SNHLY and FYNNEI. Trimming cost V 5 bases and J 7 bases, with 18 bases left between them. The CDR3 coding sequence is TGTGCCAGCAGTAACATCGGGACTCGTACAAATGAGCAGTTCTTC. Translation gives CASSNIGTRTNEQFF.

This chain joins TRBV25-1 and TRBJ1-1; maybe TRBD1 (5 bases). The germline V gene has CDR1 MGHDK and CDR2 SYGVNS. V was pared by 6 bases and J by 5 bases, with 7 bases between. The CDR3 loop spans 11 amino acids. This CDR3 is CASRGGTEAFF. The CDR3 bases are TGTGCCAGCAGGGGGGGAACTGAAGCTTTCTTT.

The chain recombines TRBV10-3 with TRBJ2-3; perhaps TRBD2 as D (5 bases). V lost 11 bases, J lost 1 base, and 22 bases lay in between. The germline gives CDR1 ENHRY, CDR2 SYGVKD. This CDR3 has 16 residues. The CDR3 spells CAEDFNWTSGTDTQYF. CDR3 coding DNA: TGTGCCGAGGACTTTAACTGGACCTCTGGCACAGATACGCAGTATTTT.

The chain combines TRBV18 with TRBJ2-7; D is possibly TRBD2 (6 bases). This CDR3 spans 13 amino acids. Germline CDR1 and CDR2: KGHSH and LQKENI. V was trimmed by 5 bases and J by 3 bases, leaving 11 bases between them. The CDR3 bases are TGTGCCAGCTCAGACGGACTATTCTACGAGCAGTACTTC. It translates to CASSDGLFYEQYF.

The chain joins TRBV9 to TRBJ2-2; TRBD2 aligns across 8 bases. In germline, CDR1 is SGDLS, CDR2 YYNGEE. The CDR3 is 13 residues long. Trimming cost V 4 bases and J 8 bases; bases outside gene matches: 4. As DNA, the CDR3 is TGTGCCAGCAGCCCGGGGGGGGCTGGGGAGCTGTTTTTT. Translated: CASSPGGAGELFF.

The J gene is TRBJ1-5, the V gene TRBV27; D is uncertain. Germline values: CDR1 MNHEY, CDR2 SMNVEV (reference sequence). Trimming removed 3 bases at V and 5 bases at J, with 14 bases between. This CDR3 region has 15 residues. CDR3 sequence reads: CASSFRGMGDQPQHF. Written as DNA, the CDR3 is TGTGCCAGCAGTTTTCGGGGTATGGGTGATCAGCCCCAGCATTTT.

For the CDR3, the DNA is TGTGCCACCAGTTTAACCGGGTCCCCCACTGAAGCTTTCTTT. Encoded protein: CATSLTGSPTEAFF. V gene TRBV24-1 combines with J gene TRBJ1-1; D not resolved. The CDR3 totals 14 residues. Trimming took 6 bases from V and 4 from J, leaving 14 bases between them. CDR1 and CDR2 from the germline V gene are KGHDR and SFDVKD.

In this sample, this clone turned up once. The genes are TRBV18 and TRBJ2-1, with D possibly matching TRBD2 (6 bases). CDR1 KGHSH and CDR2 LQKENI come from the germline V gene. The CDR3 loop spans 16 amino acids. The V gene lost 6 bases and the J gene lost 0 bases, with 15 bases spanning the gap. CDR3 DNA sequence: TGTGCCAGCTCCTCACGTATCGGGAGCTCCTACAATGAGCAGTTCTTC. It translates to CASSSRIGSSYNEQFF.

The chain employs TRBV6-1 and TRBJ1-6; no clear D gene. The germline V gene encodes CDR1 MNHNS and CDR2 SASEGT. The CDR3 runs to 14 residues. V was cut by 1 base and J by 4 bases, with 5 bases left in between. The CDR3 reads CASSEGQYNSPLHF. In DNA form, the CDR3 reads TGTGCCAGCAGTGAAGGGCAGTATAATTCACCCCTCCACTTT.

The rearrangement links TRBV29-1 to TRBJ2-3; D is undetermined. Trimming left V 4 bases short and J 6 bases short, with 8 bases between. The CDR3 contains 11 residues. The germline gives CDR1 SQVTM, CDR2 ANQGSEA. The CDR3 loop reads CSVARSDTQYF. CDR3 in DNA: TGCAGCGTTGCTAGGTCGGATACGCAGTATTTT.

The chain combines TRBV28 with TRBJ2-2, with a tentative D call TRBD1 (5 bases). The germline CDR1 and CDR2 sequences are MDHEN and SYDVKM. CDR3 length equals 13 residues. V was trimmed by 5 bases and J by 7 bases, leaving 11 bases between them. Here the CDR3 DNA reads TGTGCCAGCAGTCTCAGGGTTTACGGGGAGCTGTTTTTT. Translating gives CASSLRVYGELFF.

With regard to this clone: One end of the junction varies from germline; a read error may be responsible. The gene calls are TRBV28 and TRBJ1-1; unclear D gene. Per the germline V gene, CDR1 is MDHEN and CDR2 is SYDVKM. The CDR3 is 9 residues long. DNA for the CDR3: TGTGCCAGCAGTTCCCCTTTTATCTTT. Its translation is CASSSPFIF.

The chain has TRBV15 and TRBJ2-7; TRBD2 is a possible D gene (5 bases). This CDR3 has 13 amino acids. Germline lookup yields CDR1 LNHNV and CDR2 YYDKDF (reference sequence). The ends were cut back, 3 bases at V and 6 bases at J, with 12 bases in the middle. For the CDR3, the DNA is TGTGCCACCAGCAGTAGGGATCGGGGCGAGCAGTACTTC. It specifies CATSSRDRGEQYF.

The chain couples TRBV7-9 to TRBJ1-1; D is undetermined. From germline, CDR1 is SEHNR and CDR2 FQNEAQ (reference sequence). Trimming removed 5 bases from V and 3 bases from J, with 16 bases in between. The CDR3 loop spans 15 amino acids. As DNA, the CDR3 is TGTGCCAGCAGCCCAAGCGGCCCTAGGGACACTGAAGCTTTCTTT. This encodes CASSPSGPRDTEAFF.

As DNA, the CDR3 is TGTGCCAGCAGCTCATACTCAGGGGTTCAGCCCCAGCATTTT. Its translation is CASSSYSGVQPQHF. The V gene is TRBV5-6, the J gene TRBJ1-5, with TRBD1 as a possible D gene (6 bases). Germline CDR1 is SGHDT and CDR2 is YYEEEE. Trimming pared 3 bases from V and 6 bases from J, leaving 13 bases between. This CDR3 is built from 14 residues.

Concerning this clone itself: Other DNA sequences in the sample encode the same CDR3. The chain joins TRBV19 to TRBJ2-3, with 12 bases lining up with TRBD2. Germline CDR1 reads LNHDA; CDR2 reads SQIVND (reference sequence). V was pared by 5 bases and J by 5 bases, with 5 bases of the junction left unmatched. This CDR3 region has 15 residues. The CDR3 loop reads CASSPLAGGKDTQYF. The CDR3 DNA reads TGTGCCAGTAGTCCCCTAGCGGGAGGGAAAGATACGCAGTATTTT.